This entry lists 21 T cell receptor beta chains sequenced from one sample in a study of early T cells in non-severe SARS-CoV-2 infection (dated by TCRdb to the early 2020s). The library was produced with 5' RACE. The sequencer listed for this sample is NextSeq 500. The public sequencing data were trimmed at Q25 with fastp and processed into clonotypes with MiXCR by TCRdb, which kept only in-frame beta chains. One record per CDR3 amino acid sequence lists the most common genes and DNA. The sample contains roughly 81,000 distinct CDR3 sequences, about 6% of them found a single time. The leading ten clones occupy 6.5% to 9% of the sample. Sequenced sample: whole blood. The receptors come from an adult who was a healthcare worker with PCR-confirmed SARS-CoV-2 infection or an uninfected control (not recorded which).

Notes on this clonotype: A much bigger clone sits one base away, suggesting this may be a read error. This chain connects TRBV29-1 to TRBJ2-1; D tentatively reads TRBD1 or TRBD2 (5 bases each). V was shortened by 1 base and J by 4 bases, with 14 bases between the two germline ends. The CDR3 has 15 amino acids. Looked up from germline, CDR1 is SQVTM and CDR2 is ANQGSEA. The CDR3 protein is CSVEGRDAIYNEQFF. The CDR3 DNA follows: TGCAGCGTTGAAGGCCGGGACGCGATTTACAATGAGCAGTTCTTC.

This clonotype occurred many times. V is TRBV7-8 and J is TRBJ2-3; no firm D call. This CDR3 is 13 amino acids long. With 8 bases removed from V and 4 bases from J, the gap between germline ends came to 13 bases. Germline CDR1 reads SGHVS; CDR2 reads FQNEAQ. The CDR3: CASFPLRSDTQYF. Written as DNA, the CDR3 is TGTGCCAGCTTCCCGCTGCGGTCAGATACGCAGTATTTT.

This clonotype came up many times. The chain employs TRBV12-3 or TRBV12-4 and TRBJ2-2, with D possibly being TRBD1 (6 bases). The CDR3 runs to 16 residues. Trimming pared 2 bases from V and 5 bases from J, leaving 15 bases between. The CDR3 DNA follows: TGTGCCAGCAGTTTATCCCACAGGGATCGGACCGGGGAGCTGTTTTTT. Its protein product is CASSLSHRDRTGELFF.

This clonotype was detected many times. V usage is TRBV19 and J usage is TRBJ2-5; D possibly corresponds to TRBD1 (6 bases). The CDR3 spans 14 residues. Germline V CDR1 and CDR2: LNHDA, SQIVND (reference sequence). V lost 4 bases, J lost 1 base, and 10 bases lay in between. The CDR3, as DNA: TGTGCCAGTAGTAACGGACAGAGCCAAGAGACCCAGTACTTC. Its translation: CASSNGQSQETQYF.

In this sample, this clonotype turned up many times. This chain uses TRBV24-1 with TRBJ2-1, with 10 nucleotides matching TRBD2. This CDR3 is built from 16 residues. Germline CDR1 is KGHDR and CDR2 is SFDVKD. J was trimmed by 8 bases and V by 4 bases; bases with no gene match: 10. The CDR3 loop reads CATSDPLAGGKDEQFF. In nucleotides, the CDR3 is TGTGCCACCAGTGACCCTTTAGCGGGAGGAAAGGATGAGCAGTTCTTC.

This clonotype was seen repeatedly, ten times or more. The CDR3 is CASSQVGQFRDEQFF. DNA of the CDR3: TGCGCCAGCAGCCAAGTGGGACAGTTCAGGGATGAGCAGTTCTTC. V usage is TRBV4-1 and J usage is TRBJ2-1, with TRBD1 identical over 7 bases. Unmatched junction bases numbered 8, after V lost 1 base and J lost 8 bases. Germline loops: CDR1 MGHRA, CDR2 YSYEKL. The CDR3 is 15 residues long.

This chain links TRBV5-1 with TRBJ2-2, with 8 bases fitting TRBD2. CDR3 size: 16 residues. The V segment lost 2 bases and the J segment 0 bases; nucleotides outside the gene matches: 3. CDR1 is SGHRS and CDR2 is YFSETQ in the germline V gene. The CDR3 bases are TGCGCCAGCAGCTTACTAGCGGACGCGAACACCGGGGAGCTGTTTTTT. The encoded protein is CASSLLADANTGELFF.

This clonotype was seen a handful of times. The chain recombines TRBV7-9 with TRBJ2-2, with D tentatively TRBD1 (6 bases). CDR3 length: 14 amino acids. Trimming shortened V by 3 bases and J by 8 bases, and 13 bases separated the two germline ends. In germline, CDR1 is SEHNR, CDR2 FQNEAQ (reference sequence). This CDR3 is CASSFEDSRGELFF. CDR3 nucleotide sequence: TGTGCCAGCAGCTTTGAGGACAGTCGAGGGGAGCTGTTTTTT.

The chain uses TRBV7-6 and TRBJ2-7; the D gene could be TRBD1 or TRBD2 (5 bases each). This CDR3 has 14 amino acids. CDR1 and CDR2 from the germline V gene are SGHVS and FNYEAQ. Trimming pared 5 bases from V and 1 base from J, leaving 12 bases between. The CDR3 loop reads CASSPRDGSYEQYF. The CDR3 region has the DNA TGTGCCAGCAGCCCTCGGGACGGATCCTACGAGCAGTACTTC.

This chain links TRBV5-4 with TRBJ1-1; TRBD1 is a possible D gene (6 bases). Trimming removed 3 bases from V and 4 bases from J, with 13 bases in between. The CDR3 extends over 14 amino acids. Per the germline V gene, CDR1 is SGHNT and CDR2 is YYREEE (reference sequence). CDR3 protein: CASSSEGVSTEAFF. The CDR3 DNA is TGTGCCAGCAGCTCGGAGGGGGTAAGCACTGAAGCTTTCTTT.

The rearrangement links TRBV14 to TRBJ1-1; D ambiguous. The CDR3 runs 13 residues. Germline V gene data show CDR1 as SGHDN and CDR2 as FVKESK. The germline V and J ends were trimmed by 2 bases and 0 bases, with 4 bases remaining between them. CDR3: CASSQQMNTEAFF. CDR3 nucleotides: TGTGCCAGCAGCCAACAGATGAACACTGAAGCTTTCTTT.

At least ten counts were recorded for this clonotype. This chain uses TRBV2 with TRBJ2-2; D might be TRBD1 (5 bases). This CDR3 is 14 amino acids long. Deletions cut 4 bases from V and 4 bases from J, with 10 bases between. Germline CDR1 and CDR2: SNHLY and FYNNEI. This CDR3 reads CASSGQFGTGELFF. The DNA for the CDR3 is TGTGCCAGCAGTGGACAGTTTGGCACCGGGGAGCTGTTTTTT.

This clonotype occurred many times. The chain recombines TRBV20-1 with TRBJ1-2, with D possibly matching TRBD1 (5 bases). V lost 4 bases and J 4 bases, leaving 13 bases between the germline ends. The CDR3 consists of 13 residues. The germline gives CDR1 DFQATT, CDR2 SNEGSKA (reference sequence). Written as DNA, the CDR3 is TGCAGTGCTAACCCAGGGTTTAGCTATGGCTACACCTTC. Its protein product is CSANPGFSYGYTF.

This clonotype has just a few counts. The rearrangement links TRBV29-1 to TRBJ2-3, with D perhaps matching TRBD2 (5 bases). The germline V gene encodes CDR1 SQVTM and CDR2 ANQGSEA. The CDR3 runs to 15 residues. V gave up 0 bases and J gave up 0 bases, with 10 bases separating them. The CDR3 nucleotides are TGCAGCGTTGAAGAATTGCGGGCCAGCACAGATACGCAGTATTTT. Translating it yields CSVEELRASTDTQYF.

The J gene is TRBJ1-4, the V gene TRBV27; no clear D gene. The V gene lost 1 base and the J gene lost 4 bases, with 7 bases spanning the gap. The CDR3 covers 14 residues. Germline V gene sequence: CDR1 MNHEY, CDR2 SMNVEV (reference sequence). CDR3 residues: CASSLLGFNEKLFF. Written as DNA, the CDR3 is TGTGCCAGCAGTTTATTAGGTTTTAATGAAAAACTGTTTTTT.

This clonotype was picked up a small number of times. The CDR3 loop reads CSAQRGKQNTEAFF. The DNA of the CDR3 is TGCAGCGCCCAGCGGGGGAAACAGAACACTGAAGCTTTCTTT. V is TRBV29-1 and J is TRBJ1-1, with D possibly matching TRBD1 (5 bases). Trimming pared 7 bases from V and 1 base from J, leaving 16 bases between. This CDR3 has 14 amino acids. The germline gives CDR1 SQVTM, CDR2 ANQGSEA.

V usage is TRBV15 and J usage is TRBJ1-5; no firm D call. The length of the CDR3 is 17 residues. V lost 1 base to trimming and J lost 1 base, with 14 bases between them. CDR1 and CDR2 (germline): LNHNV, YYDKDF (reference sequence). The CDR3 DNA reads TGTGCCACCAGCAGAGTATCGGCATCAAGAAGCAATCAGCCCCAGCATTTT. This translates into CATSRVSASRSNQPQHF.

J is TRBJ2-2 and V is TRBV9, with D perhaps matching TRBD2 (5 bases). Germline V gives CDR1 SGDLS, CDR2 YYNGEE. The germline V and J ends were trimmed by 2 bases and 7 bases, with 9 bases remaining between them. The CDR3 loop spans 13 amino acids. Here the CDR3 DNA reads TGTGCCAGCAGCGTCGGGGTTAACGGGGAGCTGTTTTTT. This gives the protein CASSVGVNGELFF.

This clonotype was counted at least ten times. The V call is TRBV12-3 or TRBV12-4, the J call TRBJ2-3, with D hard to call. Trimming left V 3 bases short and J 5 bases short, with 9 bases between. The CDR3 loop spans 13 amino acids. The DNA of the CDR3 is TGTGCCAGCAGTTTTGGACCTAAAGATACGCAGTATTTT. This codes for CASSFGPKDTQYF.

Regarding this clonotype: At one boundary the junction diverges from the germline segment, which might be a read error. The V call is TRBV12-3 or TRBV12-4, the J call TRBJ2-7; D ambiguous. The CDR3 covers 12 residues. The CDR3 region is CVSSLGGYEQYF. CDR3 DNA: TGTGTCAGCAGTTTGGGCGGCTACGAGCAGTACTTC.

This clonotype was counted ten times or more. The chain couples TRBV7-2 to TRBJ1-3; D call uncertain. The CDR3 contains 13 residues. V was cut by 3 bases and J by 5 bases, with 8 bases left in between. Germline V gives CDR1 SGHTA, CDR2 FQGNSA. Here the CDR3 reads CASSFDLRNTIYF. The CDR3 DNA reads TGTGCCAGCAGCTTTGATCTGCGAAACACCATATATTTT.